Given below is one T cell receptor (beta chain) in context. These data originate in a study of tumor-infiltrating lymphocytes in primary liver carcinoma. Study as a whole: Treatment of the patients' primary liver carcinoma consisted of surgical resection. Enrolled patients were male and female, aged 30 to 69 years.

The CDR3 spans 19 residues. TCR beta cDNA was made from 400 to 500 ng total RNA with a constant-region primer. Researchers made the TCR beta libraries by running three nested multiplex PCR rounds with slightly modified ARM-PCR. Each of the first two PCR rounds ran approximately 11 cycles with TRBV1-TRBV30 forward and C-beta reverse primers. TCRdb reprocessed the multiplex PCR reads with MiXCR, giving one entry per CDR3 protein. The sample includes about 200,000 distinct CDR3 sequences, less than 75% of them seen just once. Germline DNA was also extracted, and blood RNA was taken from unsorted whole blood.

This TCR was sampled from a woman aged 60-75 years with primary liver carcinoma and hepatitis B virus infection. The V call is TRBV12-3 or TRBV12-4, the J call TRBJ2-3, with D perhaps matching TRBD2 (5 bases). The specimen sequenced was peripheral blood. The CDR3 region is CDSTRRELTKWVSTDTQYF. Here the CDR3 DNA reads TGTGACAGTACCCGACGGGAACTAACCAAGTGGGTGAGCACAGATACGCAGTATTTT.